This T cell receptor (beta chain) was recorded in a study of blood T cell repertoires in COVID-19. Across the study: T cells, B-cell-depleted T cells, or PBMCs supplied cDNA or gDNA.

Adults between about 18 and 95 years of age took part from 20 to 25 US areas. Participant-given clinical history determined each cohort assignment. The protocol was immunoSEQ multiplex PCR, while the TCRdb copy is restricted to in-frame clones and leaves out a portion. The sample lists 210,000 or so clones; over 75% were seen once. The CDR3 has 17 amino acids. From germline, CDR1 is KGHDR and CDR2 SFDVKD. The trim removed 2 bases at V and 3 bases at J, leaving 7 bases unmatched. This clone has only a few counts. The sequence came from a woman younger than 45 who had been exposed to COVID-19. The chain has TRBV24-1 and TRBJ1-5, with 9 bases matching TRBD1. The sample was PBMCs or T cells enriched from blood (not recorded which). This chain's CDR3 is CATSDSRTGALNQPQHF. CDR3 DNA: TGTGCCACCAGTGATTCTAGGACAGGGGCTCTCAATCAGCCCCAGCATTTT.